In its sample, the clone carrying this TCR beta chain was seen a few times. Its antigen remains unknown. TCRdb processed the 5' RACE reads anew with MiXCR; each CDR3 protein has one entry. The sample includes 620,000 or so distinct CDR3 sequences, around 12% of them seen just once. The entry originates in a study of T cells after yellow fever vaccination. Germline V gives CDR1 SGHTA, CDR2 FQGNSA. This CDR3 region has 14 residues. Trimming took off 3 bases at V and 2 bases at J, with 9 bases between the two ends. Broader study findings: Within FACS-sorted repertoires, abundant clonotypes contaminating from the bulk population could be present.

The receptor was isolated from a young man who received the YFV17D yellow fever vaccine. The source was PBMCs, collected on the day of the yellow fever booster vaccination. The rearrangement links TRBV7-2 to TRBJ2-3, with TRBD1 as a possible D gene (5 bases). DNA for the CDR3: TGTGCCAGCAGCTTTTCCAGGGACACAGATACGCAGTATTTT. Residues: CASSFSRDTDTQYF.